These 25 T cell receptor beta chains came from one sample sequenced in a study of blood T cell repertoires in COVID-19 (dated by TCRdb to the early 2020s). The library was made by the immunoSEQ multiplex PCR assay. Entries here come from immuneACCESS through TCRdb and include only in-frame sequences with V and J called. Some clones fail to appear in such tables; in the studies checked, an unresolved V gene covers under half of the shortfall, and the cause of the remainder is unknown. Recorded for this sample are 220,000 or so clones; more than 70% of them occurred a single time. The ten top clones hold around 2% of the sample. Sequenced input: PBMCs or T cells enriched from blood (not recorded which). These receptors were collected from a woman aged 50 to 60 who had recovered from COVID-19.

The chain is built from TRBV5-1 and TRBJ1-2; no clear D gene. The CDR3 has 13 amino acids. V lost 1 base and J lost 6, with 10 bases in between. Per the germline V gene, CDR1 is SGHRS and CDR2 is YFSETQ. This CDR3 reads CASSLQAGNGYTF. For the CDR3, the DNA is TGCGCCAGCAGCTTGCAAGCGGGAAATGGCTACACCTTC.

The chain carries TRBV18 and TRBJ1-6, with TRBD1 matching 10 bases. Germline V gives CDR1 KGHSH, CDR2 LQKENI. CDR3 length: 20 amino acids. The V gene end was trimmed by 2 bases and the J gene end by 7 bases; junction bases not matched to a gene: 17. CDR3 sequence (DNA): TGTGCCAGCTCACCAAATTTAATCCGGGACAGGGGTTGGAGGAATTCACCCCTCCACTTT. Translation gives CASSPNLIRDRGWRNSPLHF.

The rearrangement joins TRBV4-3 to TRBJ2-4, with D perhaps TRBD2 (5 bases). CDR3 length equals 16 residues. The germline V and J ends were trimmed by 0 bases and 4 bases, with 13 bases remaining between them. Germline lookup yields CDR1 LGHNA and CDR2 YSLEER. The CDR3 DNA is TGCGCCAGCAGCCAAGATTTTCCTAGCCTGAAAAACATTCAGTACTTC. Protein: CASSQDFPSLKNIQYF.

V gene TRBV5-1 combines with J gene TRBJ2-2, with 8 positions matching TRBD2. J was trimmed by 5 bases and V by 4 bases; bases with no gene match: 7. This CDR3 comprises 15 residues. Germline assignment: CDR1 SGHRS and CDR2 YFSETQ. CDR3 sequence (DNA): TGCGCCAGCAGCCGCGGGACTAGTGGTACCGGGGAGCTGTTTTTT. Encoded protein: CASSRGTSGTGELFF.

This chain joins TRBV5-1 and TRBJ1-4; D might be TRBD1 (5 bases). Germline CDR1 is SGHRS and CDR2 is YFSETQ. The CDR3 is 16 residues long. Trimming pared 0 bases from V and 5 bases from J, leaving 14 bases between. For the CDR3, the DNA is TGCGCCAGCAGCTTGGGACTCTTGGGGGGGAATGAAAAACTGTTTTTT. Its protein product is CASSLGLLGGNEKLFF.

The rearrangement links TRBV27 to TRBJ1-6, with D possibly TRBD1 on 6 matching bases. Trimming left V 3 bases short and J 9 bases short, with 21 bases between. There are 17 residues in the CDR3. Per the germline V gene, CDR1 is MNHEY and CDR2 is SMNVEV (reference sequence). The CDR3 DNA reads as TGTGCCAGCAGTTTGAGGGGGGGCCGACTTCTTGGTTCACCCCTCCACTTT. It codes for CASSLRGGRLLGSPLHF.

The genes are TRBV3-1 (or the pseudogene TRBV3-2) and TRBJ1-1; 7 bases align to TRBD1. The germline CDR1 and CDR2 sequences are LGHDT and YNNKEL (reference sequence). This CDR3 region has 15 residues. V shed 2 bases, J shed 1 base, and the junction held 4 bases outside the gene matches. This CDR3 reads CASSQPAGGNTEAFF. The CDR3 DNA reads TGTGCCAGCAGCCAACCGGCAGGGGGGAACACTGAAGCTTTCTTT.

This clone was picked up a small number of times. This chain joins TRBV7-2 and TRBJ1-6; D is perhaps TRBD1 (5 bases). The V end lost 5 bases, the J end lost 10 bases, and 21 bases lay between the germline ends. CDR1 and CDR2 (germline): SGHTA, FQGNSA. CDR3 length equals 16 residues. Here the CDR3 reads CASSLTKGARDSPLHF. CDR3 coding DNA: TGTGCCAGCAGCCTCACTAAAGGGGCGCGAGACTCACCCCTCCACTTT.

The J gene is TRBJ2-5, the V gene TRBV6-5; 8 nucleotides align to TRBD2. The J segment lost 1 base and the V segment lost 5 bases, leaving 3 bases of the junction unmatched. The length of the CDR3 is 14 residues. Germline loops: CDR1 MNHEY, CDR2 SVGAGI. The CDR3 bases are TGTGCCAGCAGTCTTAGCGGGGCCCAAGAGACCCAGTACTTC. Encoded protein: CASSLSGAQETQYF.

The V call is TRBV15, the J call TRBJ2-7, with 7 bases lining up with TRBD1. V lost 3 bases, J lost 5 bases, and 10 bases stayed unmatched. The CDR3 has 15 amino acids. From germline, CDR1 is LNHNV and CDR2 YYDKDF (reference sequence). In DNA form, the CDR3 reads TGTGCCACCAGCAGCCGGGGACAGACGGTCCACGAGCAGTACTTC. Translation gives CATSSRGQTVHEQYF.

This chain uses TRBV6-2 or TRBV6-3 with TRBJ1-2; D remains ambiguous. This CDR3 contains 15 residues. V dropped 5 bases and J dropped 8 bases, with 21 bases sitting between them. CDR1 MNHEY and CDR2 SVGEGT come from the germline V gene. The CDR3 nucleotides are TGTGCCAGCAGTCCACTCCGCCTCCCAGGCGACGGCTACACCTTC. Amino acids: CASSPLRLPGDGYTF.

The rearrangement joins TRBV6-6 to TRBJ2-1; 8 nucleotides agree with TRBD2. Germline V gene sequence: CDR1 MNHNY, CDR2 SVGAGI (reference sequence). The CDR3 contains 17 residues. V was pared by 5 bases and J by 4 bases, with 13 bases of the junction left unmatched. The CDR3 sequence: CASSGSATSGPYNEQFF. CDR3 nucleotide sequence: TGTGCCAGCAGTGGATCCGCTACTAGCGGTCCTTACAATGAGCAGTTCTTC.

The chain employs TRBV27 and TRBJ2-1; 8 bases fit TRBD2. The trim removed 3 bases at V and 14 bases at J, leaving 12 bases unmatched. The CDR3 is 14 residues long. CDR1 is MNHEY, CDR2 SMNVEV, per germline (reference sequence). CDR3 in amino acids: CASSFETGGPGKFF. The DNA for the CDR3 is TGTGCCAGCAGTTTCGAGACGGGAGGGCCGGGGAAGTTCTTC.

In DNA form, the CDR3 reads TGTGCCAGCAGCTGGGACTCATACAATGAGCAGTTCTTC. Amino acid sequence: CASSWDSYNEQFF. The chain joins TRBV3-1 (or the pseudogene TRBV3-2) to TRBJ2-1; D is perhaps TRBD2 (6 bases). CDR3 length: 13 amino acids. The V gene's germline CDR1 is LGHDT and CDR2 YNNKEL (reference sequence). V lost 5 bases, J lost 4 bases, and 9 bases lay in between.

In this sample, this clone turned up once. V gene TRBV7-8 combines with J gene TRBJ2-2; a possible D gene is TRBD2 (5 bases). The V and J ends lost 6 bases and 5 bases respectively, with 19 bases between them. This CDR3 contains 16 residues. CDR1 and CDR2 (germline): SGHVS, FQNEAQ. This CDR3 is CASRPHEGASTGELFF. The CDR3 coding sequence is TGTGCCAGCAGACCTCACGAGGGAGCATCGACCGGGGAGCTGTTTTTT.

V and J are TRBV25-1 and TRBJ2-1, with 8 bases identical to TRBD2. CDR1 and CDR2 (germline): MGHDK, SYGVNS. The V and J ends lost 4 bases and 8 bases, in that order; junction bases with no gene match: 7. The CDR3 loop spans 14 amino acids. CDR3 region: CASSVSGRGDEQFF. CDR3 nucleotide sequence: TGTGCCAGCAGTGTGAGCGGGAGAGGGGATGAGCAGTTCTTC.

The V call is TRBV3-1 (or the pseudogene TRBV3-2), the J call TRBJ1-1, with unresolved D. Trimming pared 3 bases from V and 1 base from J, leaving 9 bases between. Germline-derived CDR1 and CDR2 are LGHDT and YNNKEL (reference sequence). This CDR3 has 14 residues. The CDR3 DNA reads as TGTGCCAGCAGCCAGATCCGGGGGAACACTGAAGCTTTCTTT. It translates to CASSQIRGNTEAFF.

This clone was recorded a few times. V usage is TRBV4-1 and J usage is TRBJ1-2; the match to TRBD1 covers 7 bases. J gave up 0 bases and V 0 bases, and 4 bases lay outside the gene matches. Germline V lookup: CDR1 MGHRA, CDR2 YSYEKL. The CDR3 is 16 amino acids. The CDR3 DNA reads as TGCGCCAGCAGCCAAGATGACAGGGCAACTAACTATGGCTACACCTTC. This sequence encodes CASSQDDRATNYGYTF.

The CDR3 nucleotides are TGTGCCAGCCGGGACAGGGTAGTCACTAACTATGGCTACACCTTC. This encodes CASRDRVVTNYGYTF. The chain uses TRBV6-6 and TRBJ1-2; TRBD1 matches at 9 bases. Germline trimming cut 8 bases from V and 0 bases from J; bases unmatched to any gene: 7. CDR3 length: 15 residues. CDR1 is MNHNY and CDR2 is SVGAGI in the germline V gene (reference sequence).

This chain links TRBV6-6 with TRBJ1-1; D ambiguous. This CDR3 is built from 14 residues. The germline gives CDR1 MNHNY, CDR2 SVGAGI (reference sequence). V was trimmed by 3 bases and J by 4 bases, leaving 12 bases between them. The CDR3 region is CASSYNGEGTEAFF. CDR3 nucleotides: TGTGCCAGCAGTTATAACGGCGAGGGCACTGAAGCTTTCTTT.

The chain couples TRBV10-3 to TRBJ2-5; unclear D gene. Germline assignment: CDR1 ENHRY and CDR2 SYGVKD. The V and J ends lost 5 bases and 2 bases respectively, with 9 bases between them. The CDR3 length is 13 residues. The CDR3 nucleotides are TGTGCCATCAGTCCCGACATTCAAGAGACCCAGTACTTC. This gives the protein CAISPDIQETQYF.

The CDR3: CASSLSGQGNSPLHF. In DNA form, the CDR3 reads TGTGCCAGCAGTTTATCTGGACAGGGTAATTCACCCCTCCACTTT. The genes are TRBV27 and TRBJ1-6; 8 bases agree with TRBD1. With V trimmed by 0 bases and J by 6 bases, 1 base remained unmatched. Germline CDR1 and CDR2: MNHEY and SMNVEV (reference sequence). The CDR3 length is 15 residues.

This chain uses TRBV5-1 with TRBJ1-6; TRBD1 agrees at 7 bases. The CDR3 spans 18 residues. V lost 0 bases and J lost 2; bases outside the gene matches: 8. The germline V gene has CDR1 SGHRS and CDR2 YFSETQ. Here the CDR3 DNA reads TGCGCCAGCAGCTTGGCCGGCCAGGGGGAGGCCTATAATTCACCCCTCCACTTT. It codes for CASSLAGQGEAYNSPLHF. Filled out from reference TRBV5-1 and TRBJ1-6, the complete variable domain reads KAGVTQTPRYLIKTRGQQVTLSCSPISGHRSVSWYQQTPGQGLQFLFEYFSETQRNKGNFPGRFSGRQFSNSRSEMNVSTLELGDSALYLCASSLAGQGEAYNSPLHFGNGTRLTVT.

The V gene is TRBV4-3, the J gene TRBJ1-2; maybe TRBD1 (6 bases). CDR3 length equals 13 residues. CDR1 and CDR2 from the germline V gene are LGHNA and YSLEER. V was trimmed by 0 bases and J by 8 bases, leaving 10 bases between them. The CDR3 loop reads CASSQDRGGGYTF. The CDR3 nucleotides read TGCGCCAGCAGCCAAGACAGGGGCGGCGGCTACACCTTC.

The sample holds one count of this clone. The chain is built from TRBV18 and TRBJ1-2; 8 positions match TRBD1. The V gene end was trimmed by 6 bases and the J gene end by 3 bases; junction bases not matched to a gene: 3. Germline CDR1 KGHSH, CDR2 LQKENI. CDR3 length equals 13 residues. This CDR3 is CASSLQGDYGYTF. Here the CDR3 DNA reads TGTGCCAGCTCCTTACAGGGGGACTATGGCTACACCTTC.